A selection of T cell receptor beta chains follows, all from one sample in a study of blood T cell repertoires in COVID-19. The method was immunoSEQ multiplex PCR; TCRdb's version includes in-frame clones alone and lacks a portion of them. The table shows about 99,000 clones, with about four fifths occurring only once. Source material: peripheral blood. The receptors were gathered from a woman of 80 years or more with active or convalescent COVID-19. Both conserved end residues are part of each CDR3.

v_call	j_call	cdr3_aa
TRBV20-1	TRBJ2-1	CSASLPSSGRNEQFF
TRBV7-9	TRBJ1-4	CASSPDRGNEKLFF
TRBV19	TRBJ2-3	CASSEGAARTDTQYF
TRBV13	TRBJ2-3	CASRVGGPADTQYF
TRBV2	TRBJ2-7	CASSALIAVYEQYF
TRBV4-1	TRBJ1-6	CASSQLTGINSPLHF
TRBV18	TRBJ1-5	CASSPRTGGGQPQHF
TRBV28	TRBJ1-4	CASSLAVATNEKLFF
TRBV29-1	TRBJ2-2	CSVDKGTNTGELFF
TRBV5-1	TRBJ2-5	CASSLRPSGAETQYF
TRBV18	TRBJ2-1	CASSQGIAPSSYNEQFF
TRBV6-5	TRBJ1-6	CASRIQGIGSPLHF
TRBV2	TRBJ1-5	CASRWEGYQPQHF
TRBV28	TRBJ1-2	CASSSPGSGYTF
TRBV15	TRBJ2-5	CATSRDRPGQETQYF
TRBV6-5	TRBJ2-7	CASSLGQTYEQYF
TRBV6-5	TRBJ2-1	CASRVQTQQFF
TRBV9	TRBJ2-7	CASSAGGFLTEQYF
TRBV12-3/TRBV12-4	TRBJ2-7	CASSFGSLEQYF
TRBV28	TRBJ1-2	CASSSNYTF
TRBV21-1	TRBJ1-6	CASSPMGDTNLGNSPLHF
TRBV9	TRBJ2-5	CASSVGISGTGAGRQETQYF
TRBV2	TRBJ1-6	CASSANHSPLHF
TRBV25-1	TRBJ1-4	CASSVGHEKLFF
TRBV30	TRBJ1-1	CASFGQGTEAFF
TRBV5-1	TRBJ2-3	CASSPLGGEGADTQYF
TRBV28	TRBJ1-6	CASSRAQGVGNSPLHF
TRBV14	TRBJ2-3	CASSQAVGGDTQYF
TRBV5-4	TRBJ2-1	CASSPAGLANEQFF
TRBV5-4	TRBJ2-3	CASSSWTGGNTDTQYF
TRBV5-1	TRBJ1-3	CASSLGQGVRNTIYF